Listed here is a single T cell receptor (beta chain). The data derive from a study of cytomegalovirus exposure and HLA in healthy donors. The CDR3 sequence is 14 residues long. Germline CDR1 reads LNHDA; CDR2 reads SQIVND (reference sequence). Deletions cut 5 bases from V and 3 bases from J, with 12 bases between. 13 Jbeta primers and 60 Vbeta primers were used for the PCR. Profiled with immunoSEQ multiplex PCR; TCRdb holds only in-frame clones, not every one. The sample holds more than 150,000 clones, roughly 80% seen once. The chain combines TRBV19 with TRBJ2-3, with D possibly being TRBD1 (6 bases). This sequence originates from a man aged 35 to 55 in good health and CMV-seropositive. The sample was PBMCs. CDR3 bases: TGTGCCAGTAGTGGGGACAAGTTAACAGATACGCAGTATTTT. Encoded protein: CASSGDKLTDTQYF.